Below are 16 T cell receptor beta chains sequenced from a single sample in a study of naive and memory T cell subsets. The beta constant-region primer was an equimolar mix of two oligonucleotides covering TRBC1 and TRBC2. In TCRdb, the UMI-ligation and nested PCR reads were re-called with MiXCR into one record per CDR3 protein. The data contain tens of thousands of distinct CDR3 sequences, roughly 14% of them singletons. The sample was central memory CD4+ T cells from blood. The receptors derive from a human donor in good health.

The chain uses TRBV5-1 and TRBJ2-5; D is undetermined. The ends were cut back, 10 bases at V and 5 bases at J, with 18 bases in the middle. The length of the CDR3 is 13 residues. Germline loops: CDR1 SGHRS, CDR2 YFSETQ. The CDR3 bases are TGCGCCCCAGACACCAAATCAAGGGAGACCCAGTACTTC. It is translated as CAPDTKSRETQYF.

The chain has TRBV9 and TRBJ1-6, with D possibly matching TRBD1 (5 bases). CDR3 length equals 15 residues. Trimming shortened V by 0 bases and J by 10 bases, and 14 bases separated the two germline ends. The V gene's germline CDR1 is SGDLS and CDR2 YYNGEE. The CDR3 nucleotides are TGTGCCAGCAGCGTAGCTCTCGCCGGGGGATCACCCCTCCACTTT. It encodes CASSVALAGGSPLHF.

This clonotype was seen a handful of times. The chain links TRBV27 to TRBJ2-3; TRBD1 aligns across 7 bases. The CDR3 is 13 amino acids. With V trimmed by 6 bases and J by 9 bases, 9 bases remained unmatched. The germline V gene has CDR1 MNHEY and CDR2 SMNVEV (reference sequence). The CDR3 nucleotides read TGTGCCAGCAGCTTACAAACAGGGGACACGCAGTATTTT. Its translation: CASSLQTGDTQYF.

In its sample, this clonotype was seen a few times. This sequence joins TRBV12-3 or TRBV12-4 and TRBJ2-7; D not resolved. V lost 5 bases and J 5 bases, leaving 19 bases between the germline ends. The CDR3 extends over 15 amino acids. CDR3 DNA sequence: TGTGCCAGCAGTCCAAGGACGGACGTTGGGCACGAGCAGTACTTC. Translated: CASSPRTDVGHEQYF.

This chain joins TRBV24-1 and TRBJ2-3; TRBD2 might be the D (5 bases). The germline gives CDR1 KGHDR, CDR2 SFDVKD. Trimming took 4 bases from V and 2 from J, leaving 12 bases between them. The length of the CDR3 is 15 residues. CDR3 region: CATSDPSSPTDTQYF. CDR3 sequence (DNA): TGTGCCACCAGTGACCCTAGCAGCCCCACAGATACGCAGTATTTT.

The chain is built from TRBV12-3 or TRBV12-4 and TRBJ1-4, with TRBD1 matching over 7 bases. Germline trimming cut 1 base from V and 8 bases from J; bases unmatched to any gene: 7. There are 15 residues in the CDR3. DNA of the CDR3: TGTGCCAGCAGTTTAGTGGGCAGGGGGAACGAAAAACTGTTTTTT. It is translated as CASSLVGRGNEKLFF.

The chain joins TRBV5-1 to TRBJ1-6; 9 bases agree with TRBD1. CDR1 and CDR2 (germline): SGHRS, YFSETQ. The V segment lost 3 bases and the J segment 7 bases; nucleotides outside the gene matches: 14. CDR3 length: 18 residues. This CDR3 reads CASSSVPGQGTRNSPLHF. DNA of the CDR3: TGCGCCAGCAGCTCTGTCCCGGGACAGGGTACGCGCAATTCACCCCTCCACTTT.

In its sample, this clonotype was seen many times. The chain is built from TRBV20-1 and TRBJ2-3, with 7 bases that match TRBD2. Germline CDR1 DFQATT, CDR2 SNEGSKA (reference sequence). CDR3 length equals 14 residues. Germline trimming cut 6 bases from V and 4 bases from J; bases unmatched to any gene: 10. For the CDR3, the DNA is TGCAGTGCCGCCCCTAGCGGAGCTTCAGATACGCAGTATTTT. Translating it yields CSAAPSGASDTQYF.

A few counts support this clonotype. The chain combines TRBV29-1 with TRBJ2-1; 13 bases match TRBD2. Germline-derived CDR1 and CDR2 are SQVTM and ANQGSEA. J lost 5 bases, V lost 4 bases, and 2 bases had no gene match. The CDR3 spans 14 residues. In DNA, the CDR3 is TGCAGCGTTGTGGGACTAGCGGGAAACAATGAGCAGTTCTTC. Protein sequence: CSVVGLAGNNEQFF.

The J gene is TRBJ2-2, the V gene TRBV13; D remains unclear. CDR3 size: 12 residues. V dropped 2 bases and J dropped 7 bases, with 5 bases sitting between them. CDR1 is PRHDT, CDR2 FYEKMQ, per germline (reference sequence). The CDR3 DNA reads as TGTGCCAGCAGCTTAAAAAGCGGGGAGCTGTTTTTT. Protein product: CASSLKSGELFF.

The sample holds many counts of this clonotype. The junction differs from germline at one of its ends, possibly a read error. CDR3 bases: TGTGCCATCAGCGAGTCAACATCTCAAACTAGTAAGCAGTTCTTC. It is translated as CAISESTSQTSKQFF. V is TRBV10-3 and J is TRBJ2-1; tentatively, D is TRBD2 (5 bases). The CDR3 totals 15 residues. The germline CDR1 and CDR2 sequences are ENHRY and SYGVKD.

This clonotype was seen many times. This sequence joins TRBV6-2 or TRBV6-3 and TRBJ2-3; D remains unclear. V lost 6 bases to trimming and J lost 2 bases, with 3 bases between them. Per germline, CDR1 MNHEY and CDR2 SVGEGT. The CDR3 is 11 residues long. The CDR3, as DNA: TGTGCCAGCAGCATCACAGATACGCAGTATTTT. Residues: CASSITDTQYF.

This clonotype has more than one count but fewer than ten. The chain links TRBV19 to TRBJ2-1; D uncertain. Germline CDR1 LNHDA, CDR2 SQIVND (reference sequence). V was cut by 4 bases and J by 10 bases, with 8 bases left in between. There are 11 residues in the CDR3. The DNA for the CDR3 is TGTGCCAGTAGTAGCTTGGGCGAGCAGTTCTTC. Its translation: CASSSLGEQFF.

This clonotype was seen a few times. The chain carries TRBV6-2 or TRBV6-3 and TRBJ1-5, with 8 bases identical to TRBD1. V shed 5 bases and J 5 bases; nucleotides not matched to a gene: 14. The CDR3 contains 17 residues. Germline V gives CDR1 MNHEY, CDR2 SVGEGT. DNA of the CDR3: TGTGCCAGCAGTGAACTCAGGGGGCCGAGAGGTCATCAGCCCCAGCATTTT. Encoded protein: CASSELRGPRGHQPQHF.

This clonotype was observed at least ten times. V gene TRBV2 combines with J gene TRBJ1-2; D perhaps matches TRBD1 (6 bases). Germline loops: CDR1 SNHLY, CDR2 FYNNEI. The CDR3 sequence is 14 residues long. With 7 bases removed from V and 5 bases from J, the gap between germline ends came to 17 bases. CDR3 loop: CASTQQGEGYGYTF. In nucleotides, the CDR3 is TGTGCCAGCACTCAACAGGGAGAGGGTTATGGCTACACCTTC.

This clonotype showed up just a few times. The chain links TRBV6-6 to TRBJ1-6; TRBD1 matches at 8 bases. The J segment lost 4 bases and the V segment lost 4 bases, leaving 3 bases of the junction unmatched. Germline CDR1 is MNHNY and CDR2 is SVGAGI (reference sequence). The CDR3 has 15 amino acids. The CDR3 nucleotides read TGTGCCAGCAGTTTCGGACAGGGTTATAATTCACCCCTCCACTTT. Residues: CASSFGQGYNSPLHF.